The 8 T cell receptor beta chains in this list originate from one sample, sequenced in a study of blood T cell repertoires in COVID-19. TCRdb's copy holds only in-frame clones and misses some; the assay was immunoSEQ multiplex PCR. The table includes approximately 90,000 clones, around 90% detected once. What was sequenced was peripheral blood. Source of these receptors: a man in his sixties with COVID-19, enrolled during active disease.

The chain links TRBV12-3 or TRBV12-4 to TRBJ2-7; D remains unclear. V lost 0 bases to trimming and J lost 6 bases, with 3 bases between them. This CDR3 has 11 amino acids. CDR3 coding DNA: TGTGCCAGCAGTTTAGCTATCGAGCAGTACTTC. Translating it yields CASSLAIEQYF.

The chain employs TRBV6-5 and TRBJ1-1; TRBD1 aligns across 9 bases. V gave up 4 bases and J gave up 5 bases; unmatched junction bases: 5. The CDR3 totals 14 residues. Germline V gene data show CDR1 as MNHEY and CDR2 as SVGAGI. The CDR3 region has the DNA TGTGCCAGCAGTTCTCGGGACAGGGAAACTGAAGCTTTCTTT. Its protein is CASSSRDRETEAFF.

The rearrangement uses TRBV3-1 (or the pseudogene TRBV3-2) and TRBJ1-1; D not resolved. The CDR3 contains 14 residues. Germline lookup yields CDR1 LGHDT and CDR2 YNNKEL (reference sequence). The ends were cut back, 1 base at V and 2 bases at J, with 8 bases in the middle. The CDR3 bases are TGTGCCAGCAGCCAAGGAAGCATAAACACTGAAGCTTTCTTT. It encodes CASSQGSINTEAFF.

The CDR3 DNA reads as TGTGCCAGTAGTATGCGAACAGGGAGACGAGGAGAGCCCCAGCATTTT. This gives the protein CASSMRTGRRGEPQHF. V is TRBV19 and J is TRBJ1-5; D possibly corresponds to TRBD1 (6 bases). There are 16 residues in the CDR3. Trimming took 3 bases from V and 8 from J, leaving 20 bases between them. Looked up from germline, CDR1 is LNHDA and CDR2 is SQIVND (reference sequence).

CDR3 in DNA: TGTGCCAGCAGCCCCGTCGATCAGCCCCAGCATTTT. Translating gives CASSPVDQPQHF. The rearrangement uses TRBV7-2 and TRBJ1-5; D unclear. The germline gives CDR1 SGHTA, CDR2 FQGNSA. The V and J ends lost 5 bases and 5 bases respectively, with 7 bases between them. The length of the CDR3 is 12 residues. The entire variable domain, with the rest obtained from reference TRBV7-2 and TRBJ1-5, is as follows: GAGVSQSPSNKVTEKGKDVELRCDPISGHTALYWYRQSLGQGLEFLIYFQGNSAPDKSGLPSDRFSAERTGGSVSTLTIQRTQQEDSAVYLCASSPVDQPQHFGDGTRLSIL.

The chain couples TRBV12-3 or TRBV12-4 to TRBJ1-2, with 7 bases fitting TRBD1. This CDR3 has 13 amino acids. V lost 3 bases to trimming and J lost 6 bases; unmatched junction nucleotides: 4. The CDR3, as DNA: TGTGCCAGCAGTTTGCTAAGGGGGCATGGCTACACCTTC. Its translation: CASSLLRGHGYTF.

V and J are TRBV4-2 and TRBJ2-1, with 10 positions matching TRBD2. This CDR3 is built from 15 residues. After removal of 2 bases from V and 8 bases from J, the junction contained 6 bases not matched to a gene. The germline gives CDR1 LGHNA, CDR2 YNFKEQ. CDR3 nucleotide sequence: TGTGCCAGCAGCCAACGAGCGGGAGGGAGGGATGAGCAGTTCTTC. This encodes CASSQRAGGRDEQFF.

A single count supports this clone. The J gene is TRBJ2-5, the V gene TRBV27; 7 positions match TRBD2. This CDR3 has 16 amino acids. Germline V gene sequence: CDR1 MNHEY, CDR2 SMNVEV (reference sequence). The V gene end was trimmed by 2 bases and the J gene end by 5 bases; junction bases not matched to a gene: 11. CDR3 region: CASSLSGTAGGETQYF. CDR3 DNA sequence: TGTGCCAGCAGTTTAAGCGGGACTGCAGGAGGGGAGACCCAGTACTTC.